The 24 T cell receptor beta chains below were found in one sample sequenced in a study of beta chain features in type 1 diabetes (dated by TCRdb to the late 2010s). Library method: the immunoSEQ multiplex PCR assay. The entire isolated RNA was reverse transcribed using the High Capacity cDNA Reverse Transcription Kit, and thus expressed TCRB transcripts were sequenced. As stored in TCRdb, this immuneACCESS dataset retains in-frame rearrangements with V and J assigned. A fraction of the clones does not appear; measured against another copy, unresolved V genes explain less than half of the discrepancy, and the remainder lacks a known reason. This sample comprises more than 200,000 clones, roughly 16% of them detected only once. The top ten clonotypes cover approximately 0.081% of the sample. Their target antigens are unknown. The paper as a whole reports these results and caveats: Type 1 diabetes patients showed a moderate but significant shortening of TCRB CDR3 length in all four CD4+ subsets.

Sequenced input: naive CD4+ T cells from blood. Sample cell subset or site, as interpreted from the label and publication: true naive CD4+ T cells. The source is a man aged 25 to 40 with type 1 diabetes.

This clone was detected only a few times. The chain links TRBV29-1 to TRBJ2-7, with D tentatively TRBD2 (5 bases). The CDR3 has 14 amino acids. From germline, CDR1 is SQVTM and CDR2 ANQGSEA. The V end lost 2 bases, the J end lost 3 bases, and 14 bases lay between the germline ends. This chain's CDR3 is CSVELDSGVYEQYF. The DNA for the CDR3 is TGCAGCGTTGAATTGGACTCCGGGGTCTACGAGCAGTACTTC.

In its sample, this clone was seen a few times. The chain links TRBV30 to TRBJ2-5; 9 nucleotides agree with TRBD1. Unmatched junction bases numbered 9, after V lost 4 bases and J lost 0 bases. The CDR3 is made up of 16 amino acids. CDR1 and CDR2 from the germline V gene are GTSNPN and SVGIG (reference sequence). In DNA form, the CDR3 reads TGTGCCTGGAAGGTCTTGGGACAGGGAGACCAAGAGACCCAGTACTTC. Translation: CAWKVLGQGDQETQYF.

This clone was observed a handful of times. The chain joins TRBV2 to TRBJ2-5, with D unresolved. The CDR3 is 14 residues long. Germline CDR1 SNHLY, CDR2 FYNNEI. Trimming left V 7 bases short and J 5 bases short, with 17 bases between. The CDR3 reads CASNLRGVRETQYF. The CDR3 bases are TGTGCCAGCAACCTAAGAGGAGTAAGGGAGACCCAGTACTTC.

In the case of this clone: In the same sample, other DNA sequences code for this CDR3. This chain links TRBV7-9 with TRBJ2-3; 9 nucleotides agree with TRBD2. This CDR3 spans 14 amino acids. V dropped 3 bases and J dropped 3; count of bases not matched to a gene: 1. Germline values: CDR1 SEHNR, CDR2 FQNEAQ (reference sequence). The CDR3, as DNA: TGTGCCAGCAGCTTTAGCGGGAGTACAGATACGCAGTATTTT. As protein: CASSFSGSTDTQYF.

The CDR3 nucleotides are TGTGCCAGCAGCCGAGATGTGAACACTGAAGCTTTCTTT. As protein: CASSRDVNTEAFF. This sequence joins TRBV14 and TRBJ1-1; unclear D gene. Deletions cut 4 bases from V and 0 bases from J, with 6 bases between. This CDR3 is 13 amino acids long. Germline V CDR1 and CDR2: SGHDN, FVKESK.

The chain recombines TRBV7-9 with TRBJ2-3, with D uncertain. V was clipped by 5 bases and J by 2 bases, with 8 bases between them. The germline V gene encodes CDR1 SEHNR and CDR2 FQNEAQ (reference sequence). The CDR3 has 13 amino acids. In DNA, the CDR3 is TGTGCCAGCAGCCTTAGTACCACAGATACGCAGTATTTT. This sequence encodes CASSLSTTDTQYF.

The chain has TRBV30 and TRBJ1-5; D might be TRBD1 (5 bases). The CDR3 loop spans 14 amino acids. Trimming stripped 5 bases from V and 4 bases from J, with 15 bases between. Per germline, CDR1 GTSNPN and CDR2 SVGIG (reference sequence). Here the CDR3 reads CAWRAGTGNQPQHF. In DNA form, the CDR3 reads TGTGCCTGGCGGGCCGGGACGGGAAATCAGCCCCAGCATTTT.

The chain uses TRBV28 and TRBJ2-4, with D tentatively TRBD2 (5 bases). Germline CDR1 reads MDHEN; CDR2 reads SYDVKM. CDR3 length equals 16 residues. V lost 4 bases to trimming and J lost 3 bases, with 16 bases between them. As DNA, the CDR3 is TGTGCCAGCAGTTCAAGACCGGGGAGAGGCAAAAACATTCAGTACTTC. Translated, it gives CASSSRPGRGKNIQYF.

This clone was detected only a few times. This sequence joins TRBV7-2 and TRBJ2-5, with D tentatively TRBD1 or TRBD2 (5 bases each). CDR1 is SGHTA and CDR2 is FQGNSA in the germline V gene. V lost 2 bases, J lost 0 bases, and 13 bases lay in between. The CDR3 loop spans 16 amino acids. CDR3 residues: CASSLSGTMYQETQYF. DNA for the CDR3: TGTGCCAGCAGCTTATCCGGGACCATGTACCAAGAGACCCAGTACTTC.

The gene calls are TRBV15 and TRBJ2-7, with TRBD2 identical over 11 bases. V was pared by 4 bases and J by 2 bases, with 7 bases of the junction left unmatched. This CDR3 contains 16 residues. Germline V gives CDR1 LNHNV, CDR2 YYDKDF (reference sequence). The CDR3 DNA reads TGTGCCACCAGCACCACTACTAGCGGGAGACCCTACGAGCAGTACTTC. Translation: CATSTTTSGRPYEQYF.

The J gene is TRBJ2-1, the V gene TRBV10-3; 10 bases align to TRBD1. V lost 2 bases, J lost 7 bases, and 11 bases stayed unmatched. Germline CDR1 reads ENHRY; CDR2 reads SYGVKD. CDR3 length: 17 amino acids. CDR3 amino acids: CAISEALVTGGKNEQFF. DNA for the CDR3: TGTGCCATCAGTGAGGCGTTGGTGACAGGGGGCAAGAATGAGCAGTTCTTC.

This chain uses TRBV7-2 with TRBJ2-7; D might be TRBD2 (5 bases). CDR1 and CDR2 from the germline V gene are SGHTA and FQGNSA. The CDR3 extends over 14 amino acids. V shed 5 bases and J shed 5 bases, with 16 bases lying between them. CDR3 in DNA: TGTGCCAGCAGCGTTTACGGGGATTGGAACGAGCAGTACTTC. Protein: CASSVYGDWNEQYF.

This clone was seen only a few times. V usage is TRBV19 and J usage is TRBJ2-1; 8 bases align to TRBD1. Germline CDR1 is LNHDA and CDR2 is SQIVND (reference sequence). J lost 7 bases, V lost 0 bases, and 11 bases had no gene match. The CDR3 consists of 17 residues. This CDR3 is CASSIEDRVQSTNEQFF. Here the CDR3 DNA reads TGTGCCAGTAGTATAGAGGACAGGGTCCAAAGTACAAATGAGCAGTTCTTC.

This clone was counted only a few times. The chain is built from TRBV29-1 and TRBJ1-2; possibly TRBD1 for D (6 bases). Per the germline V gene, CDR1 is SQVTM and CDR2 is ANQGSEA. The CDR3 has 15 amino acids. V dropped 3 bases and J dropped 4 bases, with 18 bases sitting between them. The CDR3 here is CSVEGSRGAGYGYTF. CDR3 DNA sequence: TGCAGCGTTGAGGGTTCCAGGGGCGCCGGCTATGGCTACACCTTC.

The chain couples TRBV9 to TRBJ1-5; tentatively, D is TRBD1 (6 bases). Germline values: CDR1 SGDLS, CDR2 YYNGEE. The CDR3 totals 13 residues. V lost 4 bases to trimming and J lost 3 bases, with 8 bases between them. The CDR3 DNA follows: TGTGCCAGCAGCCCAGGGGCCAATCAGCCCCAGCATTTT. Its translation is CASSPGANQPQHF. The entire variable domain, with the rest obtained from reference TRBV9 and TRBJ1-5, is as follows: DSGVTQTPKHLITATGQRVTLRCSPRSGDLSVYWYQQSLDQGLQFLIQYYNGEERAKGNILERFSAQQFPDLHSELNLSSLELGDSALYFCASSPGANQPQHFGDGTRLSIL.

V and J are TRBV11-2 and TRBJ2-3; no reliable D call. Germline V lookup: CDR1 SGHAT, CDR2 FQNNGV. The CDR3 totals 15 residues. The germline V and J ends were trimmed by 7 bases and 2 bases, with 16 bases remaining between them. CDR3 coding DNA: TGTGCCAGCACCTCTGGACGGACCTACACAGATACGCAGTATTTT. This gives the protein CASTSGRTYTDTQYF.

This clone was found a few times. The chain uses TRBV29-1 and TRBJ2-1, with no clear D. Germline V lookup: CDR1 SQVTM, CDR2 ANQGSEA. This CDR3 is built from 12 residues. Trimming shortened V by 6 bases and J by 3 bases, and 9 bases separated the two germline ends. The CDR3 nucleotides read TGCAGCGTACGTCGTAACTACAATGAGCAGTTCTTC. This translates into CSVRRNYNEQFF.

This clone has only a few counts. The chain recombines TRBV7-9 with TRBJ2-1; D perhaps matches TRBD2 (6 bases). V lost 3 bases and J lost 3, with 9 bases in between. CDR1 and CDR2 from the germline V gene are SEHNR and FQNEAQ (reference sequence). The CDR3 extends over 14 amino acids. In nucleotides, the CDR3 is TGTGCCAGCAGCTTTAGCGGCCTCTACAATGAGCAGTTCTTC. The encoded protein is CASSFSGLYNEQFF.

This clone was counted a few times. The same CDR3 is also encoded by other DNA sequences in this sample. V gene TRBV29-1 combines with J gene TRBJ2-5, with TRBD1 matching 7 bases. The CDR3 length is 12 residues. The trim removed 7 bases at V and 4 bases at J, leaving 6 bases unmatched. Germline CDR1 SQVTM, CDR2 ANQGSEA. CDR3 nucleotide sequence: TGCAGCGCTCGACAGGGTGCAGAGACCCAGTACTTC. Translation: CSARQGAETQYF. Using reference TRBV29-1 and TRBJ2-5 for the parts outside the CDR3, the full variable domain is SAVISQKPSRDICQRGTSLTIQCQVDSQVTMMFWYRQQPGQSLTLIATANQGSEATYESGFVIDKFPISRPNLTFSTLTVSNMSPEDSSIYLCSARQGAETQYFGPGTRLLVL.

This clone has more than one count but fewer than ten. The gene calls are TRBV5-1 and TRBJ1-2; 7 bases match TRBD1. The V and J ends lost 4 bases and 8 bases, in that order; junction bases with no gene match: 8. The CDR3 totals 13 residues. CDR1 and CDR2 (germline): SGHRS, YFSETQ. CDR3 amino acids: CASSPDRADGYTF. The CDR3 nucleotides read TGCGCCAGCAGCCCCGACAGGGCGGACGGCTACACCTTC.

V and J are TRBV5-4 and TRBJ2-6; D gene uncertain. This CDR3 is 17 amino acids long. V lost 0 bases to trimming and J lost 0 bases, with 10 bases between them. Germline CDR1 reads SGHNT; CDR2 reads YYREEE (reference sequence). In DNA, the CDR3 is TGTGCCAGCAGCTTGGGGGCTGTGAGCTCTGGGGCCAACGTCCTGACTTTC. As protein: CASSLGAVSSGANVLTF.

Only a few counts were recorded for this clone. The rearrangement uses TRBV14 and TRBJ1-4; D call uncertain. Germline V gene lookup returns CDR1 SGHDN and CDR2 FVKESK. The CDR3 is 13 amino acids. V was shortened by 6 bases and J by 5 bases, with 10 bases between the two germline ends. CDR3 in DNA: TGTGCCAGCAGACGGGCAAACAATGAAAAACTGTTTTTT. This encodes CASRRANNEKLFF.

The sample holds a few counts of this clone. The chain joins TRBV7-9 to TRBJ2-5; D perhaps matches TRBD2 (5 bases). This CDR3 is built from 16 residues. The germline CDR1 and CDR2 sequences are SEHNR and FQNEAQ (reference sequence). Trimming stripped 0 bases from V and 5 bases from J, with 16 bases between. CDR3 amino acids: CASSLAVTPEVETQYF. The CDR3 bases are TGTGCCAGCAGCTTAGCTGTGACCCCGGAGGTCGAGACCCAGTACTTC.

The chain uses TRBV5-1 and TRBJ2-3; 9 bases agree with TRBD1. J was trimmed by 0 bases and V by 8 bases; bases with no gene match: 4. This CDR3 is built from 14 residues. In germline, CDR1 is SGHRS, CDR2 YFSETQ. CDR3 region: CASNRGLSTDTQYF. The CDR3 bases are TGCGCCAGTAACAGGGGGCTTAGCACAGATACGCAGTATTTT.